A single sample gave rise to the 32 T cell receptor beta chains below, sequenced in a study of T cell repertoires in cytomegalovirus infection. TCRdb passed the reads through MiXCR, listing each CDR3 protein once. This sample carries under 600,000 distinct CDR3 sequences, more than 15% of them seen once, and the ten largest clones take under 30%. Sequencing was performed on CD8+ T cells from PBMCs. The receptors were sampled from a human donor in good health (CMV status not recorded). Some clones in this sample may be carry-over from other donors' samples.

As DNA, the CDR3 is TGTGCCAGTAGTACCGGGACTAGCGGCAGGGAGCTGTTTTTT. Amino acids: CASSTGTSGRELFF. This chain joins TRBV19 and TRBJ2-2, with 11 bases matching TRBD2. V shed 4 bases and J 9 bases; nucleotides not matched to a gene: 4. The CDR3 is made up of 14 amino acids. CDR1 is LNHDA and CDR2 is SQIVND in the germline V gene (reference sequence).

This clonotype has ten or more counts. The chain uses TRBV4-2 and TRBJ1-1, with D uncertain. This CDR3 contains 15 residues. V dropped 4 bases and J dropped 4 bases, with 16 bases sitting between them. CDR1 is LGHNA and CDR2 is YNFKEQ in the germline V gene. The CDR3 DNA reads as TGTGCCAGCAGCCCTCCGGGCCAACCGGGCACTGAAGCTTTCTTT. It codes for CASSPPGQPGTEAFF.

On this clonotype itself: A read error may account for a junction end that differs from germline. CDR3 sequence: CASSQDRGSLIEKLFF. The CDR3 DNA follows: TGTGCCAGCAGCCAAGATCGGGGGAGTCTAATTGAAAAACTGTTTTTT. The V call is TRBV4-1, the J call TRBJ1-4; D perhaps matches TRBD1 (5 bases). The V gene's germline CDR1 is MGHRA and CDR2 YSYEKL. The CDR3 contains 16 residues.

This clonotype has only a few counts. The chain recombines TRBV6-1 with TRBJ2-2; 12 nucleotides match TRBD1. CDR1 and CDR2 (germline): MNHNS, SASEGT. J was trimmed by 4 bases and V by 5 bases; bases with no gene match: 2. The CDR3 consists of 15 residues. The CDR3 loop reads CASSWDRGRTGELFF. As DNA, the CDR3 is TGTGCCAGCAGTTGGGACAGGGGGCGCACCGGGGAGCTGTTTTTT.

The genes are TRBV7-3 and TRBJ1-1; D gene uncertain. CDR3 length: 15 residues. The V gene's germline CDR1 is SGHTA and CDR2 FQGTGA. The V end lost 0 bases, the J end lost 11 bases, and 19 bases lay between the germline ends. The CDR3 DNA reads as TGTGCCAGCAGCTTAACAATCGGCGAGAACACTGTTGCTTTCTTT. This codes for CASSLTIGENTVAFF.

This clonotype was seen ten or more times. The chain recombines TRBV19 with TRBJ2-1; TRBD1 or TRBD2 may be the D gene (8 bases each). The germline V gene encodes CDR1 LNHDA and CDR2 SQIVND (reference sequence). V was shortened by 6 bases and J by 4 bases, with 22 bases between the two germline ends. The CDR3 runs to 17 residues. Here the CDR3 reads CASRKLVAGTGYNEQFF. Written as DNA, the CDR3 is TGTGCCAGTAGGAAATTGGTAGCGGGGACAGGTTACAATGAGCAGTTCTTC.

The sample holds a few counts of this clonotype. The V and J genes are TRBV7-9 and TRBJ1-4; D possibly corresponds to TRBD1 (5 bases). Between the trimmed V and J ends, which lost 6 bases and 8 bases, there was a span of 19 bases. The V gene's germline CDR1 is SEHNR and CDR2 FQNEAQ (reference sequence). The CDR3 is made up of 15 amino acids. CDR3 loop: CASSFTGALGEKLFF. For the CDR3, the DNA is TGTGCCAGCAGTTTCACCGGGGCTCTGGGGGAAAAACTGTTTTTT.

This chain connects TRBV6-1 to TRBJ1-2; no clear D. The length of the CDR3 is 14 residues. Germline values: CDR1 MNHNS, CDR2 SASEGT. V gave up 7 bases and J gave up 3 bases, with 15 bases separating them. The CDR3, as DNA: TGTGCCAGCACCTTAGGTGGGGAGCACTATGGCTACACCTTC. Translated: CASTLGGEHYGYTF.

Concerning this clonotype: The junction does not match germline at one end; this may be a read error. The chain has TRBV7-8 and TRBJ2-5; 8 nucleotides align to TRBD2. The CDR3 runs 14 residues. Germline loops: CDR1 SGHVS, CDR2 FQNEAQ. CDR3 coding DNA: TGTGCCAGCAGCTGGGCGGGGGGTGGAGAGATCCAGTACTTC. Residues: CASSWAGGGEIQYF.

In its sample, this clonotype was seen many times. The chain is built from TRBV28 and TRBJ2-1; 7 bases align to TRBD2. Germline V gene sequence: CDR1 MDHEN, CDR2 SYDVKM. V gave up 1 base and J gave up 3 bases; unmatched junction bases: 6. This CDR3 is 16 amino acids long. CDR3 sequence: CASSLYRGSYYNEQFF. In DNA form, the CDR3 reads TGTGCCAGCAGTTTATACCGCGGGAGCTACTACAATGAGCAGTTCTTC.

The chain links TRBV25-1 to TRBJ1-2, with D perhaps TRBD1 (5 bases). Germline V gene sequence: CDR1 MGHDK, CDR2 SYGVNS. The CDR3 totals 12 residues. Trimming left V 2 bases short and J 7 bases short, with 8 bases between. As DNA, the CDR3 is TGTGCCAGCAGTGAAGGACACCGTGGCTACACCTTC. It is translated as CASSEGHRGYTF.

The chain combines TRBV5-6 with TRBJ2-1; D gene unclear. Germline values: CDR1 SGHDT, CDR2 YYEEEE. The CDR3 has 13 residues. Trimming removed 0 bases at V and 9 bases at J, with 10 bases between. The CDR3 coding sequence is TGTGCCAGCAGCTTGGCTCGCATCTCTGAGCAGTTCTTC. It encodes CASSLARISEQFF.

In this sample, this clonotype turned up many times. The chain links TRBV12-3 or TRBV12-4 to TRBJ2-3; D call uncertain. The CDR3 loop spans 16 amino acids. With 2 bases removed from V and 3 bases from J, the gap between germline ends came to 15 bases. DNA of the CDR3: TGTGCCAGCAGTTTAATGGCTGGCTCGGCTACAGATACGCAGTATTTT. Protein product: CASSLMAGSATDTQYF.

The table lists this clonotype with a few counts. The chain employs TRBV6-5 and TRBJ2-5, with 12 bases lining up with TRBD2. V trimming: 5 bases; J trimming: 5 bases; junction bases outside the gene matches: 6. CDR1 MNHEY and CDR2 SVGAGI come from the germline V gene. The CDR3 is 15 residues long. CDR3 bases: TGTGCCAGCAGTCCCCTAGCGGGGGGGCTGGAGACCCAGTACTTC. This gives the protein CASSPLAGGLETQYF.

In this sample, this clonotype turned up many times. The chain combines TRBV7-8 with TRBJ2-7; D perhaps matches TRBD1 (5 bases). Trimming took 6 bases from V and 2 from J, leaving 8 bases between them. The CDR3 runs to 12 residues. CDR1 SGHVS and CDR2 FQNEAQ come from the germline V gene. CDR3 in amino acids: CASSLRAYEQYF. DNA of the CDR3: TGTGCCAGCAGTCTCAGGGCCTACGAGCAGTACTTC.

This clonotype has just a few counts. In DNA, the CDR3 is TGTGCCAGCAGCTTGTCTCTGGGCGCCTATGGCTACACCTTC. As protein: CASSLSLGAYGYTF. V is TRBV5-4 and J is TRBJ1-2; D is undetermined. Trimming left V 1 base short and J 4 bases short, with 11 bases between. CDR1 and CDR2 (germline): SGHNT, YYREEE (reference sequence). This CDR3 contains 14 residues.

This clonotype was counted a few times. V and J are TRBV20-1 and TRBJ1-5; a possible D gene is TRBD1 (5 bases). Per germline, CDR1 DFQATT and CDR2 SNEGSKA (reference sequence). Trimming took 4 bases from V and 6 from J, leaving 16 bases between them. This CDR3 has 14 residues. CDR3 region: CSAKGPKSGQPQHF. The CDR3 DNA follows: TGCAGTGCTAAGGGGCCCAAGAGTGGTCAGCCCCAGCATTTT.

The rearrangement links TRBV30 to TRBJ1-2; TRBD1 agrees at 10 bases. Germline trimming cut 1 base from V and 6 bases from J; bases unmatched to any gene: 2. From germline, CDR1 is GTSNPN and CDR2 SVGIG (reference sequence). CDR3 length equals 13 residues. The CDR3 DNA reads as TGTGCCTGGAGTGAGACAGGGGGCGATGGCTACACCTTC. Its translation is CAWSETGGDGYTF.

For this clonotype: One end of the junction is discordant with germline, which a read error may explain. V usage is TRBV11-2 and J usage is TRBJ2-7; D remains unclear. This CDR3 spans 11 amino acids. Germline V gene lookup returns CDR1 SGHAT and CDR2 FQNNGV. CDR3 protein: CASSLAVGKDF. In DNA, the CDR3 is TGTGCCAGCAGCTTAGCCGTGGGGAAGGACTTC.

This clonotype was seen a handful of times. The chain is built from TRBV13 and TRBJ1-2; D uncertain. The CDR3 runs 16 residues. The V gene lost 0 bases and the J gene lost 6 bases, with 17 bases spanning the gap. In germline, CDR1 is PRHDT, CDR2 FYEKMQ (reference sequence). CDR3 DNA sequence: TGTGCCAGCAGCTTAGGACAGCGCAAGTTCGGGGATGGCTACACCTTC. Its protein product is CASSLGQRKFGDGYTF.

The genes are TRBV5-4 and TRBJ1-6; 7 nucleotides agree with TRBD1. The V and J ends lost 5 bases and 7 bases, in that order; junction bases with no gene match: 9. Germline-derived CDR1 and CDR2 are SGHNT and YYREEE (reference sequence). The CDR3 contains 15 residues. CDR3: CASRPWDSRNSPLHF. The CDR3 DNA is TGTGCCAGCAGGCCCTGGGACAGCAGAAATTCACCCCTCCACTTT.

This clonotype was seen at least ten times. The rearrangement uses TRBV7-2 and TRBJ2-7; D gene ambiguous. The CDR3 is 15 residues long. The ends were cut back, 3 bases at V and 0 bases at J, with 12 bases in the middle. Germline CDR1 and CDR2: SGHTA and FQGNSA. CDR3 amino acids: CASSFLGPGSYEQYF. Written as DNA, the CDR3 is TGTGCCAGCAGCTTCCTCGGACCGGGCTCCTACGAGCAGTACTTC.

This clonotype occurred many times. The chain links TRBV27 to TRBJ2-4, with 9 bases identical to TRBD2. V was clipped by 3 bases and J by 8 bases; unmatched bases: 8. The CDR3 is 15 amino acids. Germline CDR1 reads MNHEY; CDR2 reads SMNVEV (reference sequence). The DNA for the CDR3 is TGTGCCAGCAGTTTTTTGGCGGGGGGGCCAGACATTCAGTACTTC. It codes for CASSFLAGGPDIQYF.

In this sample, this clonotype turned up many times. The rearrangement joins TRBV10-3 to TRBJ1-6, with a tentative D call TRBD1 (5 bases). Germline values: CDR1 ENHRY, CDR2 SYGVKD. V gave up 6 bases and J gave up 0 bases, with 21 bases separating them. The CDR3 extends over 19 amino acids. The CDR3 here is CAISLHGDRASSYNSPLHF. CDR3 DNA sequence: TGTGCCATCAGCCTACACGGGGACCGAGCGAGCTCCTATAATTCACCCCTCCACTTT.

This clonotype was counted at least ten times. The chain has TRBV5-6 and TRBJ2-5; TRBD1 matches 10 bases. The V gene's germline CDR1 is SGHDT and CDR2 YYEEEE. V lost 1 base to trimming and J lost 5 bases; unmatched junction nucleotides: 5. This CDR3 has 15 amino acids. CDR3 protein: CASSLRGTGVETQYF. In DNA, the CDR3 is TGTGCCAGCAGCTTGCGGGGGACAGGGGTGGAGACCCAGTACTTC. Combining the CDR3 with reference TRBV5-6 and TRBJ2-5 gives the whole variable domain DAGVTQSPTHLIKTRGQQVTLRCSPKSGHDTVSWYQQALGQGPQFIFQYYEEEERQRGNFPDRFSGHQFPNYSSELNVNALLLGDSALYLCASSLRGTGVETQYFGPGTRLLVL.

This chain connects TRBV9 to TRBJ1-6, with D uncertain. Germline assignment: CDR1 SGDLS and CDR2 YYNGEE. CDR3 length equals 14 residues. The germline V and J ends were trimmed by 4 bases and 7 bases, with 12 bases remaining between them. CDR3 sequence: CASSLLERNSPLHF. The DNA for the CDR3 is TGTGCCAGCAGCCTCTTGGAAAGAAATTCACCCCTCCACTTT.

Ten or more counts support this clonotype. One end of the junction is discordant with germline, which a read error may explain. V and J are TRBV7-6 and TRBJ2-1, with TRBD1 identical over 12 bases. Germline CDR1 is SGHVS and CDR2 is FNYEAQ. The CDR3 has 13 residues. The DNA of the CDR3 is TGTGCCAGCAGCCAATCGACCGGGACAGGGGGCATCTTC. This codes for CASSQSTGTGGIF.

This clonotype was observed a few times. DNA of the CDR3: TGTGCCAGCAGCCCCGGTGGTTTGACTAATGAAAAACTGTTTTTT. Protein product: CASSPGGLTNEKLFF. J is TRBJ1-4 and V is TRBV3-1, with unresolved D. CDR1 LGHDT and CDR2 YNNKEL come from the germline V gene (reference sequence). V was cut by 4 bases and J by 2 bases, with 11 bases left in between. The CDR3 contains 15 residues. The variable domain in full, with the rest retrieved from reference TRBV3-1 and TRBJ1-4, is DTAVSQTPKYLVTQMGNDKSIKCEQNLGHDTMYWYKQDSKKFLKIMFSYNNKELIINETVPNRFSPKSPDKAHLNLHINSLELGDSAVYFCASSPGGLTNEKLFFGSGTQLSVL.

This clonotype has a count of ten or more. The gene calls are TRBV7-3 and TRBJ1-1; D gene ambiguous. Germline assignment: CDR1 SGHTA and CDR2 FQGTGA. This CDR3 contains 13 residues. Trimming removed 5 bases at V and 2 bases at J, with 9 bases between. Written as DNA, the CDR3 is TGTGCCAGCAGCCAGGACTATAACACTGAAGCTTTCTTT. It specifies CASSQDYNTEAFF.

This clonotype showed up just a few times. The rearrangement links TRBV9 to TRBJ1-2, with D hard to call. Trimming removed 6 bases at V and 12 bases at J, with 21 bases between. Germline V gene data show CDR1 as SGDLS and CDR2 as YYNGEE. This CDR3 contains 13 residues. The CDR3 DNA sequence: TGTGCCAGCACCACACCTTCGGGTGCAGGACACACCTTC. This sequence encodes CASTTPSGAGHTF.

This clonotype showed up many times. V is TRBV5-6 and J is TRBJ2-2; D is ambiguous. CDR1 SGHDT and CDR2 YYEEEE come from the germline V gene. The CDR3 totals 14 residues. V shed 2 bases and J shed 2 bases, with 7 bases lying between them. This chain's CDR3 is CASSFELNTGELFF. Here the CDR3 DNA reads TGTGCCAGCAGCTTTGAACTAAACACCGGGGAGCTGTTTTTT.

A word on this clonotype: The conserved phenylalanine or tryptophan is not found at the CDR3 terminus, so this likely reflects a read error. V usage is TRBV28 and J usage is TRBJ2-5; D is uncertain. The CDR3 runs to 13 residues. Germline values: CDR1 MDHEN, CDR2 SYDVKM. V shed 1 base and J shed 4 bases, with 7 bases lying between them. For the CDR3, the DNA is TGTGCCAGCAGTTTATTGGGTGGAGAGACCCAGTACTTA. As protein: CASSLLGGETQYL.